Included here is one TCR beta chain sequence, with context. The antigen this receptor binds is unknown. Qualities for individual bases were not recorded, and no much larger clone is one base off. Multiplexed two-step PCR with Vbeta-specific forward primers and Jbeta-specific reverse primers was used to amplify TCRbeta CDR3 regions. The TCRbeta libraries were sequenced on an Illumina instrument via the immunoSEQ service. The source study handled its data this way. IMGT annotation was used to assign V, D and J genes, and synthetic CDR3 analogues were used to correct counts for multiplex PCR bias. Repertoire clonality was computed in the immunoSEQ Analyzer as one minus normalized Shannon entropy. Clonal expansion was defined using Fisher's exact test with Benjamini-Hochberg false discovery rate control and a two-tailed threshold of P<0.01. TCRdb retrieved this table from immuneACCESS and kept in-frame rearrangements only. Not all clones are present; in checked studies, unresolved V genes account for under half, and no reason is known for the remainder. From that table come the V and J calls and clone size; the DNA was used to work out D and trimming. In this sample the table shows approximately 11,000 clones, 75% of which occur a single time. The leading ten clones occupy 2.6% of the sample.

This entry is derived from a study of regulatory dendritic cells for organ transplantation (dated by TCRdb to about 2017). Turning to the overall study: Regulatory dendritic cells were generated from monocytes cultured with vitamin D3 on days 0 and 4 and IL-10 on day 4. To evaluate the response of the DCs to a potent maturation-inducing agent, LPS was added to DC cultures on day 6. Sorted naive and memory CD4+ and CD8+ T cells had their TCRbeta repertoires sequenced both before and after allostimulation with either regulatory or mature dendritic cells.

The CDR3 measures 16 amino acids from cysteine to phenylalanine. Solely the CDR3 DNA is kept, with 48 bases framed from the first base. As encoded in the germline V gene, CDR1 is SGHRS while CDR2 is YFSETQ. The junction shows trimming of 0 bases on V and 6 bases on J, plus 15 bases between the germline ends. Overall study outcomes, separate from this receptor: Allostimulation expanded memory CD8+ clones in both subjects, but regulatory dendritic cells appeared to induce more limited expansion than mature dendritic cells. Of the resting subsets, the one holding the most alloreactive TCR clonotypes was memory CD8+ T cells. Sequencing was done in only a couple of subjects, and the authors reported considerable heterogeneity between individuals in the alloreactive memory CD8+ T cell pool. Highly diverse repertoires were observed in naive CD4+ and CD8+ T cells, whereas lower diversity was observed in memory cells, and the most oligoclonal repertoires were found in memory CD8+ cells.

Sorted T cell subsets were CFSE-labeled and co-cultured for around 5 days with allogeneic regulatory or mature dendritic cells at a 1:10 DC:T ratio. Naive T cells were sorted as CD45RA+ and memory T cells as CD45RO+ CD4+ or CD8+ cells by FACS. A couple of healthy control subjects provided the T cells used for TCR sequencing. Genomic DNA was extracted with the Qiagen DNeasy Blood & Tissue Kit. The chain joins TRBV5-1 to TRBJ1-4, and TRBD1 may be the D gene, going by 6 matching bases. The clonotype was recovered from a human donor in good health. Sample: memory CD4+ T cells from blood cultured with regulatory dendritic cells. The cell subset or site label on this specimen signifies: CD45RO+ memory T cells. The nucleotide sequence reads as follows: TGCGCCAGCAGCTTGGTGGGCCGGGGGGCAGATGAAAAACTGTTTTTT. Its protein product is CASSLVGRGADEKLFF.